Sequencing of this T cell receptor (beta chain) was carried out in a study of T cells in Graves' hyperthyroidism and ophthalmopathy (dated by TCRdb to 2018 to 2020). With respect to the entire study: Peripheral blood samples were taken at the time of initial diagnosis, prior to any treatment. Prospective prediction of ophthalmopathy was tested in an independent validation cohort consisting of some 18 hyperthyroidism patients and approximately 16 patients who later progressed to ophthalmopathy. For training and testing, the 100 patients in the discovery cohort were randomly divided in a 7:3 ratio. TCR V-J signatures able to tell the groups apart were searched for in a discovery cohort of 95 or so patients, of whom more than 40 had Graves' ophthalmopathy and roughly 58 had stable Graves' hyperthyroidism. The paper describes TCR Vbeta CDR3 sequencing of fewer than 150 peripheral blood samples, made up of 43 ophthalmopathy patients, 70 to 75 hyperthyroidism patients and roughly 17 progressor patients. The study also compared thyroid tissue and blood T-cell repertoires from about six Graves' hyperthyroidism patients. After blood sampling, hyperthyroidism patients were treated with methimazole at a starting dose of 30 mg daily, and ophthalmopathy patients were treated with high-dose intravenous methylprednisolone. What the work shows at the level of the full study, not this receptor alone: Most expanded thyroid clonotypes (frequency above 0.001) were also found in blood, which suggests that blood repertoires may mirror thyroid immune responses. Sample size was not statistically predetermined, and blinding of investigators to group allocation was not performed. In cross-validation, a model built on a 13 V-J signature told ophthalmopathy apart from stable hyperthyroidism with under 90% sensitivity and roughly 83% specificity, and in testing the same model reached 80%/75%. In validation, the model predicted progression to ophthalmopathy with roughly 70% sensitivity and 72% to 75% specificity, a median of about 6.7 months before onset.

Moderately to severely active disease, a Clinical Activity Score of at least 3, a NOSPECS grade of at least 4, and a duration under 3 months were present in ophthalmopathy patients. Any patient with an uncontrolled infection, another autoimmune disease, pregnancy or lactation was excluded. Clinical symptoms, serum thyroxine and TRAb, thyroid ultrasound, and orbital computed tomography formed the basis for the diagnoses. PBMCs were isolated from about 10 ml of fresh peripheral blood by Ficoll-Paque density gradient centrifugation. Total RNA was extracted with Trizol reagent, and quality was checked on an Agilent 2100 Bioanalyzer. The germline V gene sets CDR1 to SGHTA and CDR2 to FQGTGA. From the cysteine up to the phenylalanine, the CDR3 has a length of 12 residues. Solely the CDR3 DNA is kept, with 36 bases framed from the first base. The trim is 6 bases for V and 1 base for J, with a gap of 6 bases between the germline ends.

This clonotype was recorded at least ten times. Its recognized antigen is unknown. No per-base quality is available; no much larger clone lies one base away. Amplification of TCR beta CDR3 regions was carried out from RNA transcripts. A first-round RT-PCR of the TCR CDR3 used the HTBI primer set with the Qiagen OneStep RT-PCR kit. Libraries were constructed in a second round of multiplex PCR, after which size selection and purification were performed. Sequencing of the libraries was done on an Illumina HiSeq2000 using paired-end 100 bp reads. Concerning the study's data processing: SOAPnuke was used to process the raw data, with reads discarded if the reads contained adapters or uncalled bases, had a mean Phred below 15, or lacked an exact constant-primer or identifier match. High-quality paired reads were merged using COPE v1.2.5, and each unique nucleotide sequence was defined as a clonotype. Clonotypes were aligned to IMGT TRBV, TRBD and TRBJ reference segments using MiTCR v1.1. The analysis included only V-J combinations with a frequency above 0.0001, which together covered approximately 99% of the repertoires. The TCS score was defined as F50 (clonal expansion) divided by E x V (chaos), with BLOSUM62-based TCRdist calculated between CDR3 peptides within each V-J. Welch's t-statistics and random forest reduced 514 V-J features to 13, which were used in a naive Bayes classifier (R e1071). TCRdb reprocessed the public reads (quality trimming at Q25 with fastp, clone calling with MiXCR) and kept in-frame beta chains. All rows with the same CDR3 protein become a single entry with the most common DNA and genes. What appears here as the V and J calls and clone size reflects TCRdb's work, not the paper's. Present in this sample are about 520,000 distinct CDR3 sequences, less than 25% of which were seen just once. The ten largest clones capture approximately 11% of the sample.

This TCR was recovered from a young woman with Graves' ophthalmopathy. The specimen was blood. This receptor chain uses TRBV7-3 and TRBJ1-1, with the D gene call left open. The CDR3 amino acid sequence is: CASSSPNTEAFF. The DNA sequence follows: TGTGCCAGCAGTTCACCGAACACTGAAGCTTTCTTT. Supplemented by the reference TRBV7-3 and TRBJ1-1 proteins around the CDR3, the complete variable domain is GAGVSQTPSNKVTEKGKYVELRCDPISGHTALYWYRQSLGQGPEFLIYFQGTGAADDSGLPNDRFFAVRPEGSVSTLKIQRTERGDSAVYLCASSSPNTEAFFGQGTRLTVV.